The clone carrying this T cell receptor (beta chain) was counted between two and nine times. After removal of 5 bases from V and 7 bases from J, the junction contained 10 bases not matched to a gene. This CDR3 region has 16 residues. CDR1 SGHVS and CDR2 FQNEAQ come from the germline V gene. The data are from a study of cytomegalovirus exposure and HLA in healthy donors. 60 Vbeta and 13 Jbeta primers were used in PCR. The table came from immunoSEQ multiplex PCR; TCRdb's copy has only in-frame clones and leaves some out. In the table there are some 150,000 clones, 60% to 80% of which are singletons. The J gene is TRBJ2-7, the V gene TRBV7-8; TRBD2 aligns across 14 bases. Sequencing was carried out using PBMCs. The TCR originated in a woman aged 25 to 39 in good health and CMV-seronegative. CDR3 sequence reads: CASSGGGLAGVGEQYF. The CDR3 DNA reads TGTGCCAGCAGCGGCGGGGGACTAGCGGGAGTCGGGGAGCAGTACTTC.